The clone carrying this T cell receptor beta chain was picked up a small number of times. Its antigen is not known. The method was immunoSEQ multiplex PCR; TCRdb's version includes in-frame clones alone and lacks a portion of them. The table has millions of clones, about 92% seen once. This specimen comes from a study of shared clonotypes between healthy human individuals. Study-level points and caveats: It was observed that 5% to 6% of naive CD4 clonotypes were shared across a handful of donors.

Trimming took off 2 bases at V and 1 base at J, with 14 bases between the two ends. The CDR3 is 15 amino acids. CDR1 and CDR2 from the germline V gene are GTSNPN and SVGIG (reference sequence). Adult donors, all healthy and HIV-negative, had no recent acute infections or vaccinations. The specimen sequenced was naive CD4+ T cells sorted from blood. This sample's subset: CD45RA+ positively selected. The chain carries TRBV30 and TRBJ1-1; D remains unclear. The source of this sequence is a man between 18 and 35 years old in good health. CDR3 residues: CAWSSYRGGNTEAFF. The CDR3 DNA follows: TGTGCCTGGAGTTCTTACCGGGGAGGGAACACTGAAGCTTTCTTT.